This T cell receptor beta chain emerged from a study of cytomegalovirus exposure and HLA in healthy donors. Healthy bone marrow donors formed the donor group. The germline CDR1 and CDR2 sequences are LNHDA and SQIVND (reference sequence). The CDR3 has 14 residues. The V end lost 2 bases, the J end lost 1 base, and 8 bases lay between the germline ends. Vbeta (60) and Jbeta (13) primers were used in the PCR. Assay used: immunoSEQ multiplex PCR; TCRdb lists only in-frame clones, some missing. The table lists about 150,000 clones, roughly 80% of them singletons. Comment on this clone: What it binds is not known.

General study points: The study carried out a later analysis of TCR beta sequences. It associated about 15,000 of them with specific HLA alleles at a false discovery rate of 0.05. Because they were indistinguishable, some V segments, including TRBV6-2 and TRBV6-3, were excluded. Later analysis showed TCR association rates varying by HLA locus, highest for DRB1 and lowest for HLA-C.

Sequencing input: PBMCs. The chain couples TRBV19 to TRBJ1-1; D gene ambiguous. This clonotype was sampled from a woman in her fifties or sixties in good health and CMV-seropositive. This chain's CDR3 is CASSITPGNTEAFF. In nucleotides, the CDR3 is TGTGCCAGTAGTATAACACCAGGGAACACTGAAGCTTTCTTT.